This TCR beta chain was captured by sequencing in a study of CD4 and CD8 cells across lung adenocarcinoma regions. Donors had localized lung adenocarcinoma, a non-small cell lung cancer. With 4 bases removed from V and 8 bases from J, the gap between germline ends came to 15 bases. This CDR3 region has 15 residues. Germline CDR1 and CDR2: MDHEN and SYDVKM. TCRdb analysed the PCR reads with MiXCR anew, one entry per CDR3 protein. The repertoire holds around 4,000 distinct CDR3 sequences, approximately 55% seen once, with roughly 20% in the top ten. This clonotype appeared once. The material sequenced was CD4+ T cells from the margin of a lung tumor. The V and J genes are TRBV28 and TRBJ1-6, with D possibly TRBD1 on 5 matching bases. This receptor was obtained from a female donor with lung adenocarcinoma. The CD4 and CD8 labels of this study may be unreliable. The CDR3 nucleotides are TGTGCCAGCAGTTGGACCGGGACGCAAGATTCACCCCTCCACTTT. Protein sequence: CASSWTGTQDSPLHF.